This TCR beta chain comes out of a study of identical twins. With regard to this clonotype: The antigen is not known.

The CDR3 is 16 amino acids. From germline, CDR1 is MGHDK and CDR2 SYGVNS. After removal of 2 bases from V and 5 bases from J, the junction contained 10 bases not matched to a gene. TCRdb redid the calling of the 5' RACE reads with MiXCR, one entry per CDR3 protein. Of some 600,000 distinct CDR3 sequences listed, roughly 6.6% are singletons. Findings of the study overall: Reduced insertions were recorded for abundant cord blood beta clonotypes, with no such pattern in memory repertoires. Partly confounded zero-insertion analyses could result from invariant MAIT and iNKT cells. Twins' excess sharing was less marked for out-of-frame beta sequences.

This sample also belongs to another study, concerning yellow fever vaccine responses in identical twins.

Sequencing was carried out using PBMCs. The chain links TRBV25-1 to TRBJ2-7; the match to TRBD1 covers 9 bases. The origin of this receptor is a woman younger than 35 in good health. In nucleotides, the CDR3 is TGTGCCAGCAGTGAAGTTTTCGGGACAGGGTACGACGAGCAGTACTTC. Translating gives CASSEVFGTGYDEQYF.